The TCR beta chain described here comes from a study of CD8+ T cells in alopecia areata. This clone was detected only once. The CDR3 runs to 13 residues. Germline loops: CDR1 MGHDK, CDR2 SYGVNS. V dropped 7 bases and J dropped 1 base, with 10 bases sitting between them. TCR sequencing used cDNA made by reverse transcription of extracted RNA. Produced via immunoSEQ multiplex PCR; TCRdb's table is partial and in-frame only. The sample contains 200,000 to 250,000 clones, about three fifths of which appear only once. The V and J genes are TRBV25-1 and TRBJ1-1, with D tentatively TRBD1 (5 bases). This TCR was sampled from a human donor with alopecia areata. The sample here was CD4+ T cells sorted from blood, taken at week 0. CDR3 region: CASIGRGNTEAFF. The CDR3 DNA sequence: TGTGCCAGCATCGGGAGGGGGAACACTGAAGCTTTCTTT.